This record looks at one T cell receptor (beta chain) sequence and its context. Produced via immunoSEQ multiplex PCR; TCRdb's table is partial and in-frame only. Of about 460,000 clones listed, roughly nine tenths are singletons. Treatment in this sample: some 20 received Ad26.COV2.S at low or high dose, single or two shots; five or six received placebo; per-sample allocation not given. At day 63 after the first vaccine or placebo injection, samples were drawn. The sample came from a Boston adult aged 18-55 years. This record belongs to a study of Ad26.COV2.S vaccination and SARS-CoV-2 variants. In the study overall: Ad26.COV2.S arm of COV1001 included the donor.

The CDR3 is 14 amino acids. Germline V lookup: CDR1 SGHTA, CDR2 FQGTGA. V shed 5 bases, J shed 7 bases, and the junction held 8 bases outside the gene matches. Sequenced material: peripheral blood, taken in a trial of Ad26.COV2.S vaccine versus placebo. The chain combines TRBV7-3 with TRBJ2-5; 9 bases line up with TRBD1. The receptor's source is a person aged 18-65 years who received the Ad26.COV2.S COVID-19 vaccine or a placebo. This CDR3 reads CASSPGTGSGTQYF. The CDR3 nucleotides read TGTGCCAGCAGCCCAGGGACAGGGTCTGGGACCCAGTACTTC. Looking up the rest from reference TRBV7-3 and TRBJ2-5 gives the full variable domain: GAGVSQTPSNKVTEKGKYVELRCDPISGHTALYWYRQSLGQGPEFLIYFQGTGAADDSGLPNDRFFAVRPEGSVSTLKIQRTERGDSAVYLCASSPGTGSGTQYFGPGTRLLVL.